These T cell receptor beta chains were read from a single sample in a study of cytomegalovirus exposure and HLA in healthy donors. TCRdb's copy holds only in-frame clones and misses some; the assay was immunoSEQ multiplex PCR. Here the sample spans 150,000 to 200,000 clones, roughly 80% being singletons. The sequenced sample consisted of PBMCs. These receptors were obtained from a girl aged 5-17 years in good health and CMV-seropositive. The CDR3 runs from the conserved cysteine through the conserved F or W. Each record gives: CDR3 protein, CDR3 DNA, D gene, V gene, J gene, clone size. A D gene is named only where the DNA matches it firmly. Clone size is given for some rows only: seen once, a few or many times, or a class if the clone is expanded.

CASSLGLAGGDQETQYF	TGTGCCAGCAGCCTTGGATTAGCGGGGGGGGATCAAGAGACCCAGTACTTC	TRBD2	TRBV7-6	TRBJ2-5	NA
CASSYGQGQETQYF	TGTGCCAGCAGCTATGGACAGGGTCAAGAGACCCAGTACTTC	TRBD1	TRBV7-9	TRBJ2-5	once
CAISESLLRSTEAFF	TGTGCCATCAGTGAGTCCCTATTGAGAAGCACTGAAGCTTTCTTT	NA	TRBV10-3	TRBJ1-1	NA
CASRSNRENEKLFF	TGTGCCAGCAGATCAAACAGGGAGAATGAAAAACTGTTTTTT	NA	TRBV7-6	TRBJ1-4	once
CASSPQGPFNEQFF	TGTGCCAGCAGCCCACAGGGTCCTTTCAATGAGCAGTTCTTC	NA	TRBV13	TRBJ2-1	NA
CASSISLGHISNQPQHF	TGTGCCAGTAGTATCAGCTTGGGACACATTAGCAATCAGCCCCAGCATTTT	NA	TRBV19	TRBJ1-5	NA
CAITGQGADTQYF	TGTGCCATCACGGGACAGGGGGCAGATACGCAGTATTTT	TRBD1	TRBV10-3	TRBJ2-3	NA
CSVGGDWSRAFF	TGCAGCGTTGGAGGCGACTGGTCCAGAGCTTTCTTT	NA	TRBV29-1	TRBJ1-1	once
CASSSDSAKGTTNEKLFF	TGTGCCAGCAGCTCGGACAGCGCCAAGGGGACAACTAATGAAAAACTGTTTTTT	NA	TRBV7-3	TRBJ1-4	NA
CASSLEGLAGDGFSTDTQYF	TGTGCCAGCAGCTTAGAGGGACTAGCGGGAGACGGCTTTAGCACAGATACGCAGTATTTT	TRBD2	TRBV11-2	TRBJ2-3	NA
CASSKDRDRGYTF	TGTGCCAGCTCAAAGGACAGGGATCGAGGCTACACCTTC	TRBD1	TRBV18	TRBJ1-2	few
CASSAFDRYSGNTIYF	TGTGCCAGCAGCGCCTTCGACAGGTACTCTGGAAACACCATATATTTT	NA	TRBV9	TRBJ1-3	NA
CSVKTFSSYEQYF	TGCAGCGTTAAGACATTTAGCTCCTACGAGCAGTACTTC	NA	TRBV29-1	TRBJ2-7	NA
CAIRRTGGWIENTEAFF	TGTGCCATCAGACGTACAGGGGGCTGGATAGAGAACACTGAAGCTTTCTTT	TRBD1	TRBV10-3	TRBJ1-1	NA
CASSLGTSGSYEQYF	TGCGCCAGCAGCTTGGGGACTAGCGGCTCCTACGAGCAGTACTTC	TRBD2	TRBV5-1	TRBJ2-7	NA
CASSLEPGNQPQHF	TGCGCCAGCAGCCTTGAACCGGGTAATCAGCCCCAGCATTTT	NA	TRBV4-1	TRBJ1-5	NA
CASSIDSSSYEQYF	TGTGCCAGCTCAATCGACTCGAGCTCCTACGAGCAGTACTTC	NA	TRBV18	TRBJ2-7	once
CASSLKGQGRGETQYF	TGTGCCAGCAGCTTGAAGGGACAGGGAAGGGGGGAGACCCAGTACTTC	TRBD1	TRBV5-4	TRBJ2-5	NA
CASRQLPGLINGYTF	TGTGCCAGCAGACAATTACCGGGACTAATCAATGGCTACACCTTC	NA	TRBV5-5	TRBJ1-2	once
CASSFGTGIGNTIYF	TGTGCCAGCAGTTTCGGAACAGGGATTGGAAACACCATATATTTT	NA	TRBV6-5	TRBJ1-3	NA
CASSPSDRGRYGYTF	TGTGCCAGCAGCCCCTCGGACAGGGGGCGTTACGGCTACACCTTC	TRBD1	TRBV5-6	TRBJ1-2	NA
CASSKTGTTYEQYF	TGTGCCAGCAGTAAAACCGGGACTACTTACGAGCAGTACTTC	TRBD2	TRBV2	TRBJ2-7	NA
CASSSPGTGKSYGYTF	TGTGCCAGCAGCTCTCCCGGGACAGGGAAGAGCTATGGCTACACCTTC	TRBD1	TRBV9	TRBJ1-2	NA
CASSIRGELGTDTQYF	TGTGCCAGTAGTATACGGGGGGAGCTTGGCACAGATACGCAGTATTTT	TRBD2	TRBV19	TRBJ2-3	NA
CASSQGGPGEQFF	TGTGCCAGCAGCCAAGGAGGTCCCGGTGAGCAGTTCTTC	NA	TRBV4-2	TRBJ2-1	NA
CSVSGLAGGSAYEQYF	TGCAGCGTGTCCGGACTAGCGGGGGGCTCAGCCTACGAGCAGTACTTC	TRBD2	TRBV29-1	TRBJ2-7	NA
CASSWGQGVGYEQYF	TGTGCCAGCAGCTGGGGACAGGGAGTAGGCTACGAGCAGTACTTC	TRBD1	TRBV27	TRBJ2-7	NA
CASSPQGVIGGYTF	TGTGCCAGCAGTCCTCAGGGGGTAATAGGAGGGTACACCTTC	TRBD1	TRBV28	TRBJ1-2	NA
CASSVVTSGAGEQFF	TGTGCCAGCAGCGTAGTGACTAGCGGGGCAGGTGAGCAGTTCTTC	TRBD2	TRBV9	TRBJ2-1	NA
CASSLNSPSTDTQYF	TGCGCCAGCAGCTTGAACAGTCCTAGCACAGATACGCAGTATTTT	NA	TRBV5-1	TRBJ2-3	NA
CASSGQEAGGYTF	TGTGCCAGCAGCGGACAGGAGGCCGGCGGCTACACCTTC	TRBD1	TRBV7-8	TRBJ1-2	NA
CASPPDKNTEAFF	TGTGCAAGTCCCCCGGACAAGAACACTGAAGCTTTCTTT	NA	TRBV12-2	TRBJ1-1	few
CASSPSGGAWDTQYF	TGTGCCAGCAGCCCAAGCGGGGGGGCGTGGGATACGCAGTATTTT	TRBD2	TRBV7-3	TRBJ2-3	NA
CASSVMELAGVSEQYF	TGTGCCAGCAGCGTAATGGAACTAGCGGGAGTCTCCGAGCAGTACTTC	TRBD2	TRBV9	TRBJ2-7	NA
CASSNLYRGIGNEQYF	TGTGCCAGCAGCAACCTTTACCGGGGTATAGGAAACGAGCAGTACTTC	NA	TRBV7-8	TRBJ2-7	NA
CASNSIRGLQETQYF	TGTGCCAGCAACAGTATCAGGGGACTACAAGAGACCCAGTACTTC	NA	TRBV2	TRBJ2-5	NA
CASRGRGSTYEQYF	TGTGCCAGCAGGGGCAGGGGTAGCACCTACGAGCAGTACTTC	NA	TRBV28	TRBJ2-7	NA
CASSRWDSRGDQPQHF	TGTGCCAGCAGCCGATGGGACAGCCGAGGGGATCAGCCCCAGCATTTT	TRBD1	TRBV28	TRBJ1-5	NA
CAWSVPGLNTEAFF	TGTGCCTGGAGTGTACCGGGGTTGAACACTGAAGCTTTCTTT	NA	TRBV30	TRBJ1-1	few
CASSELRVYEQYF	TGTGCCAGCAGTGAACTCAGGGTTTACGAGCAGTACTTC	NA	TRBV2	TRBJ2-7	NA
CASSQDRGPAYGYTF	TGCGCCAGCAGCCAGGATAGGGGGCCAGCCTATGGCTACACCTTC	TRBD1	TRBV4-1	TRBJ1-2	NA
CASSSGGGAQETQYF	TGTGCCAGCAGCTCCGGCGGGGGGGCTCAAGAGACCCAGTACTTC	TRBD2	TRBV11-3	TRBJ2-5	NA
CASSTFRQGADTQYF	TGTGCCAGTAGTACCTTCCGACAGGGGGCGGATACGCAGTATTTT	TRBD1	TRBV19	TRBJ2-3	NA
CASSLGARGHEQYF	TGTGCCAGCAGCTTGGGTGCCAGGGGGCACGAGCAGTACTTC	TRBD1	TRBV5-6	TRBJ2-7	NA
CATSRDGVRREKLFF	TGTGCCACCAGCAGAGACGGGGTCCGGCGTGAAAAACTGTTTTTT	NA	TRBV15	TRBJ1-4	NA
CASSTRGGRPDTQYF	TGTGCCAGCAGTACGCGGGGGGGCCGTCCAGATACGCAGTATTTT	TRBD2	TRBV6-5	TRBJ2-3	NA
CASSLLQGRDTQYF	TGTGCCAGCAGTTTATTACAGGGGCGGGATACGCAGTATTTT	TRBD1	TRBV27	TRBJ2-3	NA
CASSLGQLTEQYF	TGTGCCAGCAGCTTGGGACAGCTTACAGAGCAGTACTTC	NA	TRBV5-5	TRBJ2-7	NA
CASSIGDSASEQFF	TGTGCCAGCAGTATCGGGGACTCGGCGAGTGAGCAGTTCTTC	NA	TRBV27	TRBJ2-1	NA
CASSLARGLGYTF	TGTGCCAGCAGCTTAGCCAGGGGTCTAGGCTACACCTTC	NA	TRBV7-6	TRBJ1-2	NA
CASSLVGGAGTTDYGYTF	TGTGCCAGCAGCTTGGTTGGGGGGGCCGGGACTACGGACTATGGCTACACCTTC	NA	TRBV5-6	TRBJ1-2	few
CASSGDRNQPQHF	TGTGCCAGTAGTGGGGACAGAAATCAGCCCCAGCATTTT	TRBD1	TRBV19	TRBJ1-5	once
CASSEYSGGTSEQYF	TGTGCCAGCAGTGAATACTCTGGCGGGACGTCCGAGCAGTACTTC	NA	TRBV25-1	TRBJ2-7	NA
CASSYSRGTGQPQHF	TGTGCCAGCAGTTACAGCAGGGGGACAGGACAGCCCCAGCATTTT	TRBD1	TRBV6-5	TRBJ1-5	once
CASSLGAGVHEQYF	TGTGCCAGCAGCTTAGGAGCGGGAGTGCACGAGCAGTACTTC	TRBD2	TRBV11-3	TRBJ2-7	NA
CAGSRDLGQPQHF	TGTGCCGGAAGTCGGGATCTGGGTCAGCCCCAGCATTTT	NA	TRBV19	TRBJ1-5	NA
CASSFLPAGGYGKQFF	TGTGCCAGCAGCTTTCTGCCGGCGGGAGGATATGGGAAGCAGTTCTTC	TRBD2	TRBV7-2	TRBJ2-1	few